The sample holds many counts of the clone carrying this TCR beta chain. The V gene's germline CDR1 is MGHRA and CDR2 YSYEKL. V lost 1 base, J lost 3 bases, and 9 bases stayed unmatched. The CDR3 covers 17 residues. The sample comes from a study of CDR3 diversity in severe acne. TCRdb processed the PCR reads anew with MiXCR; each CDR3 protein has one entry. This sample has almost 85,000 distinct CDR3 sequences, with around 49% found just once. This clonotype originated in a male donor in good health, without acne. The J gene is TRBJ2-7, the V gene TRBV4-1; 10 nucleotides agree with TRBD2. Material for sequencing was blood. Here the CDR3 DNA reads TGCGCCAGCAGCCAAGTTCATCTAGCGGGAGAATACTACGAGCAGTACTTC. This encodes CASSQVHLAGEYYEQYF.